The clone carrying this TCR beta chain has more than one count but fewer than ten. Its antigen is currently unknown. TCRdb fed the 5' RACE reads into MiXCR, producing one record per CDR3 protein. The table records about 490,000 distinct CDR3 sequences, about 15% of them present only once. These data come from a study of identical twins. This CDR3 has 14 residues. CDR1 is SGHRS, CDR2 YFSETQ, per germline. V was shortened by 3 bases and J by 14 bases, with 23 bases between the two germline ends. Study-wide findings and caveats: Cross-sectional statistics, not tracking of the same donors, supported the conclusions. Insertions were fewer in abundant cord blood beta clonotypes, whereas memory repertoires showed none of this pattern. Modelling underestimated the level of out-of-frame TCR alpha sharing observed in monozygotic twins.

Healthy Caucasians, and only they, were the donors. This sample also belongs to another study, concerning yellow fever vaccine responses in identical twins.

This chain links TRBV5-1 with TRBJ1-1, with D perhaps TRBD1 (6 bases). The sample taken for sequencing was CD4+ T cells sorted from blood. This TCR was sampled from a woman aged 18-30 years in good health. The CDR3: CASSSPRDMKPRFF. Written as DNA, the CDR3 is TGCGCCAGCAGCTCCCCCCGGGACATGAAGCCGAGGTTCTTT. The full variable domain, with the rest looked up from reference TRBV5-1 and TRBJ1-1, is KAGVTQTPRYLIKTRGQQVTLSCSPISGHRSVSWYQQTPGQGLQFLFEYFSETQRNKGNFPGRFSGRQFSNSRSEMNVSTLELGDSALYLCASSSPRDMKPRFFGQGTRLTVV.